This TCR beta chain was observed in a study of OX40 agonist ivuxolimab in advanced cancers. The study, taken as a whole, reports: There was clonal expansion of CD4+ and CD8+ blood T cells by week 6 at 0.1 to 3.0 mg/kg.

As to this clone: Its specificity is unknown.

Generated by immunoSEQ multiplex PCR, the TCRdb table keeps only in-frame clones and is missing some. This table has some 57,000 clones, approximately 87% appearing once. This sequence originates from an adult with an advanced solid tumor such as melanoma, head and neck, liver or kidney cancer. The sequences come from CD4+ or CD8+ T cells sorted from blood, collected in a trial of the OX40 agonist ivuxolimab.

In nucleotides, the CDR3 is TGTGCCAGCAGCTTATTGGGACTAGCGAGAGGCACAGATACGCAGTATTTT. This encodes CASSLLGLARGTDTQYF. J is TRBJ2-3 and V is TRBV7-8, with 10 bases identical to TRBD2. This CDR3 is 17 amino acids long. V shed 2 bases, J shed 1 base, and the junction held 6 bases outside the gene matches. Germline V gives CDR1 SGHVS, CDR2 FQNEAQ.